This TCR beta chain appears in the sequencing data of a study of cytomegalovirus exposure and HLA in healthy donors. Findings and limits, study-wide: A few chains tied to CMV proved CMV antigen-specific in vitro. Per published reports, the classifier diagnosed cytomegalovirus status with high specificity and sensitivity.

This clone was detected only once. Its antigen is as yet unknown. TCRdb's copy holds only in-frame clones and misses some; the assay was immunoSEQ multiplex PCR. The profile shows a few hundred thousand clones, nearly 90% of them singletons. The CDR3 covers 15 residues. V shed 3 bases and J 2 bases; nucleotides not matched to a gene: 4. The donors were in the 120-subject validation cohort, distinct from the approximately 610-subject first cohort. The sequence came from a woman aged 18-29 years in good health and CMV-seronegative. This chain connects TRBV5-3 to TRBJ1-5; 8 bases align to TRBD1. TRBV5-3 qualifies as an ORF whose function is uncertain. Sequencing was performed on PBMCs. DNA of the CDR3: TGTGCCAGAAGCTCCGGGACAGGCGGCAATCAGCCCCAGCATTTT. It is translated as CARSSGTGGNQPQHF.